The rows below give T cell receptor beta chains drawn from one sample of a study of CD8+ T cells in alopecia areata. Repertoires were generated with immunoSEQ multiplex PCR, while TCRdb's copy carries only in-frame clones and drops some. The table lists around 100,000 clones, about three quarters of them singletons. The sequences come from CD8+ T cells sorted from blood, collected at week 44, from a patient treated with tofacitinib. These receptors came from a human donor with alopecia areata. CDR3s include the opening cysteine and the closing phenylalanine or tryptophan. Fields, in order: V gene, clone size, D gene, J gene, CDR3 length, CDR3 protein, CDR3 DNA. D genes are given only for firm matches. Size is omitted from some rows. Given values are once, few, many or a class for expanded clones.

TRBV5-6	.	.	TRBJ1-1	12	CASSLVQGEAFF	TGTGCCAGCAGCTTGGTTCAAGGTGAAGCTTTCTTT
TRBV5-1	once	.	TRBJ1-4	13	CASSLVSNEKLFF	TGCGCCAGCAGCTTGGTTAGTAATGAAAAACTGTTTTTT
TRBV10-2	.	.	TRBJ2-7	13	CASIPGPGYEQYF	TGCGCCAGCATCCCGGGACCCGGATACGAGCAGTACTTC
TRBV29-1	few	.	TRBJ1-1	15	CSVDLDSGENTEAFF	TGCAGCGTTGATCTTGACAGCGGAGAGAACACTGAAGCTTTCTTT
TRBV30	.	.	TRBJ1-1	13	CAWSLGLVTEAFF	TGTGCCTGGAGTCTGGGGCTAGTCACTGAAGCTTTCTTT
TRBV4-3	.	TRBD1	TRBJ2-1	18	CASSQDPPMTGAYNEQFF	TGCGCCAGCAGCCAAGATCCGCCGATGACAGGGGCCTACAATGAGCAGTTCTTC
TRBV29-1	.	.	TRBJ1-1	14	CSVARDPSGTEAFF	TGCAGCGTGGCCCGGGACCCGAGTGGGACTGAAGCTTTCTTT
TRBV9	.	.	TRBJ2-2	16	CASSVDNSLNTGELFF	TGTGCCAGCAGCGTAGATAACAGCCTGAACACCGGGGAGCTGTTTTTT
TRBV4-1	few	.	TRBJ2-7	13	CASSQGEIYEQYF	TGCGCCAGCAGCCAAGGAGAGATCTACGAGCAGTACTTC
TRBV7-2	few	TRBD1	TRBJ2-7	15	CASSRPGQGSYEQYF	TGTGCCAGCAGCAGACCGGGACAGGGGTCCTACGAGCAGTACTTC
TRBV7-9	.	.	TRBJ1-1	13	CASSLGGGTEAFF	TGTGCCAGCAGCCTCGGGGGTGGCACTGAAGCTTTCTTT
TRBV7-8	.	.	TRBJ1-4	14	CASSSGRTNEKLFF	TGTGCCAGCAGCTCGGGGAGGACTAATGAAAAACTGTTTTTT
TRBV12-5	.	TRBD1	TRBJ2-1	13	CASPGQGAIEQFF	TGTGCTAGTCCGGGACAGGGGGCTATTGAGCAGTTCTTC
TRBV30	.	TRBD1	TRBJ2-7	14	CAWSSGQGSYEQYF	TGTGCCTGGAGTTCTGGACAGGGTTCCTACGAGCAGTACTTC
TRBV6-4	.	TRBD1	TRBJ2-1	15	CASSDIGGDYNEQFF	TGTGCCAGCAGTGACATAGGGGGCGATTACAATGAGCAGTTCTTC
TRBV4-1	.	.	TRBJ1-5	16	CASSQDMGVGNQPQHF	TGCGCCAGCAGCCAAGATATGGGGGTAGGGAATCAGCCCCAGCATTTT
TRBV2	once	.	TRBJ1-2	15	CASSDMLPEVNGYTF	TGTGCCAGCAGTGATATGTTGCCGGAAGTTAATGGCTACACCTTC
TRBV19	.	.	TRBJ1-5	15	CASSISRGDYQPQHF	TGTGCCAGTAGTATCTCGCGGGGAGACTACCAGCCCCAGCATTTT
TRBV5-5	.	.	TRBJ2-1	15	CASSLEASSYNEQFF	TGTGCCAGCAGCTTGGAGGCAAGCTCCTACAATGAGCAGTTCTTC
TRBV2	.	TRBD1	TRBJ2-7	18	CASSEAGASTGVSYEQYF	TGTGCCAGCAGTGAAGCGGGGGCGAGTACAGGGGTCTCCTACGAGCAGTACTTC
TRBV6-5	.	TRBD1	TRBJ1-4	12	CASSSGGEKLFF	TGTGCCAGCAGTTCAGGGGGTGAAAAACTGTTTTTT
TRBV29-1	few	.	TRBJ1-2	12	CSVERQVGDYTF	TGCAGCGTTGAGAGACAGGTCGGTGACTACACCTTC
TRBV9	.	.	TRBJ2-7	14	CASSVVDSGYEQYF	TGTGCCAGCAGCGTAGTTGATAGCGGCTACGAGCAGTACTTC
TRBV14	.	.	TRBJ1-5	12	CASSQGNQPQHF	TGTGCCAGCAGCCAAGGCAATCAGCCCCAGCATTTT
TRBV9	.	.	TRBJ2-3	16	CASSVVWATSTDTQYF	TGTGCCAGCAGCGTAGTATGGGCGACTAGCACAGATACGCAGTATTTT
TRBV12-5	.	.	TRBJ2-1	10	CASGLNEQFF	TGTGCTAGTGGCCTTAATGAGCAGTTCTTC
TRBV6-5	.	TRBD1	TRBJ2-5	15	CASSPTLQGEETQYF	TGTGCCAGCAGCCCAACTCTGCAGGGGGAAGAGACCCAGTACTTC
TRBV29-1	few	.	TRBJ2-1	13	CSVAAGNSNEQFF	TGCAGCGTTGCTGCAGGGAACTCGAATGAGCAGTTCTTC
TRBV29-1	few	.	TRBJ2-1	13	CSVRDGSSNEQFF	TGCAGCGTTCGGGATGGTAGCTCTAATGAGCAGTTCTTC